The entry that follows covers one T cell receptor (beta chain) sequence. The antigen is unknown. The source of the sample is a study of T-cell reconstitution after alpha-beta-depleted transplantation in children. The library targeted TCRbeta and was prepared with unique molecular identifiers. One entry per CDR3 protein, called by TCRdb with MiXCR from the PCR reads. The repertoire holds about 1,000,000 distinct CDR3 sequences, with about 29% as singletons. Germline V gene lookup returns CDR1 MGHDK and CDR2 SYGVNS. Trimming cost V 7 bases and J 4 bases; bases outside gene matches: 7. This CDR3 region has 14 residues. Study conclusions and caveats: Expanded graft clones numbering several hundred reportedly gave rise to alpha-beta T cells about two months after transplant. Among T cells one year after transplant, newly produced cells accounted for most counts and diversity. For some patients, TCRbeta diversity was high at day 60 because of recipient T cells and thymic progenitors that survived.

The rearrangement links TRBV25-1 to TRBJ1-3, with 7 bases fitting TRBD1. The sequences come from PBMCs, mostly from graft donor cells, collected 360 days after TCRalphabeta/CD19-depleted stem cell transplant. This clonotype was obtained from a boy under two years old who had a stem cell transplant for SCID, so the T cells may come from the graft donor. The CDR3 is CASNAGTAGNTIYF. The CDR3 DNA sequence: TGTGCCAGCAACGCCGGGACAGCGGGAAACACCATATATTTT.